The clone carrying this TCR beta chain came up many times. Its antigen is as yet unknown. The lymph nodes were axillary draining lymph nodes from breast cancer patients. The sample belongs to a study of breast tumors, draining lymph nodes, adjacent tissues. Study-wide points: Tumors had less TCR diversity than lymph nodes, more than nontumor tissue.

TCRdb re-analysed the multiplex PCR reads in MiXCR, keeping a single row per CDR3 protein. This table holds about 110,000 distinct CDR3 sequences, 30% found once. Germline V gives CDR1 MNHEY, CDR2 SVGAGI. V gave up 11 bases and J gave up 3 bases; unmatched junction bases: 9. CDR3 length: 14 amino acids. The rearrangement joins TRBV6-5 to TRBJ2-3; the match to TRBD2 covers 9 bases. The sequenced material came from axillary lymph node tissue. The sequence was obtained from a female donor with breast cancer. Some clones in this sample may be carry-over from other donors' samples. CDR3 in amino acids: CAATRSGRTDTQYF. Here the CDR3 DNA reads TGTGCCGCAACGAGGAGCGGGAGGACAGATACGCAGTATTTT.